These 27 T cell receptor beta chains originate from one sample sequenced in a study of T cell changes during pregnancy in multiple sclerosis. Only in-frame clones appear in the TCRdb table, and some are missing; sequencing was by immunoSEQ multiplex PCR. The sample has roughly 51,000 clones, around 94% seen once; the top ten hold around 5%. The sample was CD8+ T cells from peripheral blood mononuclear cells, taken before pregnancy. The receptors were gathered from a female donor with multiple sclerosis, enrolled in a pregnancy study.

This chain uses TRBV7-6 with TRBJ2-2, with 9 nucleotides matching TRBD2. Germline trimming cut 1 base from V and 7 bases from J; bases unmatched to any gene: 7. The germline gives CDR1 SGHVS, CDR2 FNYEAQ. This CDR3 is built from 16 residues. Here the CDR3 DNA reads TGTGCCAGCAGCTTAGGACCTGGAGCGGGGGGCGGGGAGCTGTTTTTT. Its protein is CASSLGPGAGGGELFF.

The chain has TRBV9 and TRBJ2-3, with a tentative D call TRBD1 (5 bases). The V and J ends lost 0 bases and 2 bases respectively, with 10 bases between them. The CDR3 contains 15 residues. Germline V gives CDR1 SGDLS, CDR2 YYNGEE. CDR3 coding DNA: TGTGCCAGCAGCGTAGGGGGCGGAGACACAGATACGCAGTATTTT. It codes for CASSVGGGDTDTQYF.

This chain joins TRBV5-5 and TRBJ1-1; 7 nucleotides agree with TRBD1. Germline CDR1 reads SGHKS; CDR2 reads YYEKEE (reference sequence). This CDR3 region has 14 residues. With 0 bases clipped from V and 4 bases from J, the junction kept 3 bases outside the gene matches. The CDR3 spells CASSLAAGGTEAFF. The CDR3 coding sequence is TGTGCCAGCAGCTTGGCGGCAGGGGGCACTGAAGCTTTCTTT.

This clone was seen a single time. The chain carries TRBV5-1 and TRBJ2-3; D unresolved. The CDR3 consists of 13 residues. The V and J ends lost 4 bases and 6 bases respectively, with 12 bases between them. The germline V gene encodes CDR1 SGHRS and CDR2 YFSETQ. In nucleotides, the CDR3 is TGCGCCAGCAGCCCAGACTCCGCGGATACGCAGTATTTT. Protein product: CASSPDSADTQYF.

This rearrangement joins TRBV4-3 to TRBJ2-6, with D perhaps TRBD2 (5 bases). CDR1 is LGHNA, CDR2 YSLEER, per germline. CDR3 size: 16 residues. With 0 bases removed from V and 1 base from J, the gap between germline ends came to 7 bases. CDR3 sequence: CASSQDWRSGANVLTF. The CDR3 nucleotides read TGCGCCAGCAGCCAAGACTGGAGGTCTGGGGCCAACGTCCTGACTTTC.

The V and J genes are TRBV4-1 and TRBJ2-7; 8 positions match TRBD2. The ends lost 1 base at V and 1 base at J; junction bases unmatched: 3. Germline values: CDR1 MGHRA, CDR2 YSYEKL. This CDR3 has 15 residues. The CDR3 region is CASSQGASGSYEQYF. The DNA for the CDR3 is TGCGCCAGCAGCCAAGGGGCTAGCGGGTCCTACGAGCAGTACTTC.

This rearrangement joins TRBV6-5 to TRBJ2-1; TRBD2 is a possible D gene (5 bases). Germline CDR1 is MNHEY and CDR2 is SVGAGI. This CDR3 contains 13 residues. The V and J ends lost 5 bases and 8 bases respectively, with 13 bases between them. This chain's CDR3 is CASSVGVWDEQFF. The CDR3 DNA reads as TGTGCCAGCAGTGTGGGAGTATGGGATGAGCAGTTCTTC.

The CDR3 sequence: CASVLDPGQEAFF. The CDR3 bases are TGTGCCAGCGTTCTCGACCCGGGACAAGAAGCTTTCTTT. The rearrangement uses TRBV6-6 and TRBJ1-1; maybe TRBD1 (6 bases). The CDR3 totals 13 residues. CDR1 and CDR2 from the germline V gene are MNHNY and SVGAGI (reference sequence). The ends were cut back, 8 bases at V and 8 bases at J, with 18 bases in the middle.

The chain combines TRBV7-9 with TRBJ1-5, with TRBD1 identical over 9 bases. CDR1 and CDR2 (germline): SEHNR, FQNEAQ (reference sequence). V was pared by 4 bases and J by 3 bases, with 4 bases of the junction left unmatched. The CDR3 runs 15 residues. DNA of the CDR3: TGTGCCAGCAGCTCTGGACAGGGGTACAATCAGCCCCAGCATTTT. Translated: CASSSGQGYNQPQHF.

V is TRBV29-1 and J is TRBJ2-7; D unclear. Germline loops: CDR1 SQVTM, CDR2 ANQGSEA. This CDR3 region has 11 residues. V lost 4 bases to trimming and J lost 3 bases, with 7 bases between them. The CDR3 nucleotides are TGCAGCGTTGGTTTCGGCTACGAGCAGTACTTC. Its protein product is CSVGFGYEQYF.

This clone was recorded once. The rearrangement links TRBV7-9 to TRBJ2-1, with 7 bases aligning to TRBD2. The ends lost 5 bases at V and 10 bases at J; junction bases unmatched: 8. Germline CDR1 reads SEHNR; CDR2 reads FQNEAQ (reference sequence). The CDR3 runs to 13 residues. The CDR3 DNA sequence: TGTGCCAGCAGCGTACTAGCGCGGGACGAGCAGTTCTTC. Encoded protein: CASSVLARDEQFF.

CDR3 in DNA: TGTGCCACCAGCAGAGATCGCGGAGGACCCTATGGCTACACCTTC. This sequence encodes CATSRDRGGPYGYTF. V and J are TRBV15 and TRBJ1-2; D uncertain. There are 15 residues in the CDR3. V was cut by 0 bases and J by 4 bases, with 12 bases left in between. The germline gives CDR1 LNHNV, CDR2 YYDKDF (reference sequence). The full variable domain, completed using reference TRBV15 and TRBJ1-2, is DAMVIQNPRYQVTQFGKPVTLSCSQTLNHNVMYWYQQKSSQAPKLLFHYYDKDFNNEADTPDNFQSRRPNTSFCFLDIRSPGLGDTAMYLCATSRDRGGPYGYTFGSGTRLTVV.

The chain links TRBV30 to TRBJ1-1, with a possible D match to TRBD1 (5 bases). V gave up 1 base and J gave up 0 bases, with 6 bases separating them. Germline V gene data show CDR1 as GTSNPN and CDR2 as SVGIG (reference sequence). CDR3 size: 13 residues. The CDR3 region is CAWSGQMNTEAFF. The CDR3 coding sequence is TGTGCCTGGAGTGGACAGATGAACACTGAAGCTTTCTTT.

The chain employs TRBV9 and TRBJ2-7, with TRBD1 as a possible D gene (6 bases). Germline loops: CDR1 SGDLS, CDR2 YYNGEE. There are 15 residues in the CDR3. The ends were cut back, 3 bases at V and 2 bases at J, with 15 bases in the middle. As DNA, the CDR3 is TGTGCCAGCAGCGGCAGGGGTGACGGACCCTACGAGCAGTACTTC. It encodes CASSGRGDGPYEQYF.

A note on this clone: One junction end does not reproduce the germline sequence, and a read error may be involved. V gene TRBV23-1 combines with J gene TRBJ2-1; 8 bases map to TRBD1. TRBV23-1 is flagged as an ORF with uncertain function. The CDR3 spans 18 residues. CDR3 sequence: CASTQTGGSRAKGNEQFF. Written as DNA, the CDR3 is TGCGCCAGCACTCAAACAGGGGGGTCTCGGGCGAAAGGCAATGAGCAGTTCTTC.

The gene calls are TRBV19 and TRBJ2-1; 7 bases fit TRBD2. The CDR3 contains 13 residues. Germline-derived CDR1 and CDR2 are LNHDA and SQIVND (reference sequence). Trimming at V came to 3 bases and at J to 6 bases, leaving 2 bases not matched to a gene. The CDR3 sequence is CASSMGGSNEQFF. The CDR3 DNA follows: TGTGCCAGTAGTATGGGCGGGAGCAATGAGCAGTTCTTC.

This rearrangement joins TRBV19 to TRBJ1-1; the D is unclear. The germline V gene has CDR1 LNHDA and CDR2 SQIVND (reference sequence). This CDR3 is built from 12 residues. V was shortened by 6 bases and J by 1 base, with 6 bases between the two germline ends. The CDR3 loop is CASSQENTEAFF. The DNA for the CDR3 is TGTGCCAGTAGCCAGGAGAACACTGAAGCTTTCTTT.

This clone showed up just a few times. This chain connects TRBV5-1 to TRBJ2-7; 7 bases line up with TRBD1. This CDR3 contains 14 residues. Germline-derived CDR1 and CDR2 are SGHRS and YFSETQ. J was trimmed by 3 bases and V by 3 bases; bases with no gene match: 6. CDR3: CASSSSDRHYEQYF. The CDR3, as DNA: TGCGCCAGCAGCTCTTCGGACAGGCACTACGAGCAGTACTTC.

This chain connects TRBV30 to TRBJ2-1; 7 bases agree with TRBD1. The CDR3 covers 14 residues. V lost 3 bases and J lost 8; bases outside the gene matches: 10. CDR1 is GTSNPN and CDR2 is SVGIG in the germline V gene (reference sequence). CDR3 residues: CAWSSGGDWDEQFF. In nucleotides, the CDR3 is TGTGCCTGGAGCTCAGGGGGAGATTGGGATGAGCAGTTCTTC.

This sequence joins TRBV12-5 and TRBJ1-2, with 12 positions matching TRBD1. Germline V gene data show CDR1 as LGHNT and CDR2 as FRNRAP. V was pared by 2 bases and J by 6 bases, with 10 bases of the junction left unmatched. CDR3 length: 17 amino acids. The CDR3 protein is CASGLWTGQGASNGYTF. The CDR3 region has the DNA TGTGCTAGTGGTTTGTGGACGGGACAGGGGGCGTCCAATGGCTACACCTTC.

The chain couples TRBV4-3 to TRBJ2-7; D ambiguous. CDR1 is LGHNA and CDR2 is YSLEER in the germline V gene. V lost 0 bases and J 4 bases, leaving 13 bases between the germline ends. This CDR3 comprises 15 residues. The CDR3 DNA sequence: TGCGCCAGCAGCCAAGATAGGCAGGCTCTGTACGAGCAGTACTTC. Protein product: CASSQDRQALYEQYF.

The chain is built from TRBV25-1 and TRBJ1-1; no clear D gene. Trimming removed 1 base at V and 2 bases at J, with 11 bases between. Germline V CDR1 and CDR2: MGHDK, SYGVNS. The length of the CDR3 is 15 residues. DNA for the CDR3: TGTGCCAGCAGTGAATCAAGGGAGACAAACACTGAAGCTTTCTTT. It encodes CASSESRETNTEAFF.

The rearrangement links TRBV6-1 to TRBJ1-1; a weak D match, TRBD1 (6 bases). The CDR3 runs to 14 residues. Trimming shortened V by 2 bases and J by 3 bases, and 10 bases separated the two germline ends. The germline V gene has CDR1 MNHNS and CDR2 SASEGT. DNA of the CDR3: TGTGCCAGCAGTGAACTTCGACAGGACACTGAAGCTTTCTTT. Encoded protein: CASSELRQDTEAFF.

The chain joins TRBV5-1 to TRBJ2-1, with 13 bases matching TRBD2. Per germline, CDR1 SGHRS and CDR2 YFSETQ. CDR3 length: 15 residues. V lost 4 bases to trimming and J lost 9 bases; unmatched junction nucleotides: 7. CDR3 DNA sequence: TGCGCCAGCAGCCCCACTAGCGGGAGGGCCGTTGAGCAGTTCTTC. This codes for CASSPTSGRAVEQFF. The complete variable domain, with remaining parts taken from reference TRBV5-1 and TRBJ2-1, reads KAGVTQTPRYLIKTRGQQVTLSCSPISGHRSVSWYQQTPGQGLQFLFEYFSETQRNKGNFPGRFSGRQFSNSRSEMNVSTLELGDSALYLCASSPTSGRAVEQFFGPGTRLTVL.

The chain employs TRBV6-1 and TRBJ1-4, with 10 bases lining up with TRBD1. The junction had 6 bases not matched to a gene; V was cut back by 1 base and J by 7 bases. Germline-derived CDR1 and CDR2 are MNHNS and SASEGT. CDR3 length: 16 residues. CDR3 loop: CASSEDHGTGVEKLFF. The CDR3 DNA reads as TGTGCCAGCAGTGAAGACCACGGGACAGGGGTTGAAAAACTGTTTTTT.

The V call is TRBV23-1, the J call TRBJ1-1; D possibly corresponds to TRBD1 (5 bases). TRBV23-1 is an ORF for which the function is uncertain. The V end lost 4 bases, the J end lost 8 bases, and 14 bases lay between the germline ends. The CDR3 totals 13 residues. CDR3 in amino acids: CASSLKVDSEAFF. For the CDR3, the DNA is TGCGCCAGCAGTCTAAAGGTAGACAGCGAAGCTTTCTTT.

The chain is built from TRBV7-7 and TRBJ2-1; D unresolved. Germline CDR1 reads SSHAT; CDR2 reads FNYEAQ (reference sequence). With 5 bases removed from V and 8 bases from J, the gap between germline ends came to 13 bases. The CDR3 sequence is 13 residues long. In DNA form, the CDR3 reads TGTGCCAGCAGCCCTTCCCCTGGCCATGAGCAGTTCTTC. Its protein is CASSPSPGHEQFF.